Listed here are 32 T cell receptor beta chains from one sample, sequenced in a study of OX40 agonist ivuxolimab in advanced cancers. Some clones are missing from TCRdb's copy, which holds only in-frame ones; the method was immunoSEQ multiplex PCR. Among some 68,000 clones, around 87% were seen once, and the ten largest hold approximately 4%. The specimen was CD4+ or CD8+ T cells sorted from blood, collected in a trial of the OX40 agonist ivuxolimab. The receptors were gathered from an adult with an advanced solid tumor such as melanoma, head and neck, liver or kidney cancer.

The chain uses TRBV7-9 and TRBJ2-5; D is unresolved. The CDR3 covers 12 residues. The germline gives CDR1 SEHNR, CDR2 FQNEAQ (reference sequence). Trimming pared 0 bases from V and 11 bases from J, leaving 10 bases between. The CDR3 nucleotides are TGTGCCAGCAGCTTAGCAGACCTTGTGCAGTACTTC. Translation: CASSLADLVQYF. The full variable domain, in which reference TRBV7-9 and TRBJ2-5 provide the parts outside the CDR3, is DTGVSQNPRHKITKRGQNVTFRCDPISEHNRLYWYRQTLGQGPEFLTYFQNEAQLEKSRLLSDRFSAERPKGSFSTLEIQRTEQGDSAMYLCASSLADLVQYFGPGTRLLVL.

The chain joins TRBV30 to TRBJ1-2, with 7 bases that match TRBD1. The CDR3 is 12 residues long. The V segment lost 4 bases and the J segment 7 bases; nucleotides outside the gene matches: 6. Germline-derived CDR1 and CDR2 are GTSNPN and SVGIG (reference sequence). This CDR3 reads CAWNLPGGGYTF. The DNA for the CDR3 is TGTGCCTGGAATTTGCCAGGGGGTGGCTACACCTTC. The full variable domain, with the rest looked up from reference TRBV30 and TRBJ1-2, is SQTIHQWPATLVQPVGSPLSLECTVEGTSNPNLYWYRQAAGRGLQLLFYSVGIGQISSEVPQNLSASRPQDRQFILSSKKLLLSDSGFYLCAWNLPGGGYTFGSGTRLTVV.

This clone occurred a few times. The CDR3 DNA sequence: TGTGCCAGCAATAGGGACAGCAATCAGCCCCAGCATTTT. It codes for CASNRDSNQPQHF. The V and J genes are TRBV2 and TRBJ1-5; a weak D match, TRBD1 (5 bases). CDR1 and CDR2 from the germline V gene are SNHLY and FYNNEI. The V end lost 7 bases, the J end lost 1 base, and 8 bases lay between the germline ends. This CDR3 spans 13 amino acids. Combining the CDR3 with reference TRBV2 and TRBJ1-5 gives the whole variable domain EPEVTQTPSHQVTQMGQEVILRCVPISNHLYFYWYRQILGQKVEFLVSFYNNEISEKSEIFDDQFSVERPDGSNFTLKIRSTKLEDSAMYFCASNRDSNQPQHFGDGTRLSIL.

Comments on this clone: Its ends do not fully match the called genes, so a read error is possible. This sequence joins TRBV28 and TRBJ2-7; the D gene is possibly TRBD1 (6 bases). CDR3 length: 12 residues. From germline, CDR1 is MDHEN and CDR2 SYDVKM. CDR3 DNA sequence: TGTGCCAGCAGGACGAACAGGGATGCATGGGACTTC. Translation gives CASRTNRDAWDF. Full variable domain (missing parts from reference TRBV28 and TRBJ2-7): DVKVTQSSRYLVKRTGEKVFLECVQDMDHENMFWYRQDPGLGLRLIYFSYDVKMKEKGDIPEGYSVSREKKERFSLILESASTNQTSMYLCASRTNRDAWDFGPGTRLTVT.

This chain connects TRBV5-1 to TRBJ2-7; 12 nucleotides agree with TRBD1. Germline assignment: CDR1 SGHRS and CDR2 YFSETQ. The CDR3 covers 16 residues. The junction had 13 bases not matched to a gene; V was cut back by 3 bases and J by 9 bases. The CDR3 sequence: CASSSGTGGKSFGQYF. The CDR3 region has the DNA TGCGCCAGCAGCTCCGGGACAGGGGGCAAAAGTTTCGGGCAGTACTTC.

The chain combines TRBV7-9 with TRBJ1-6; D call uncertain. CDR3 size: 12 residues. Trimming stripped 2 bases from V and 9 bases from J, with 5 bases between. Germline V CDR1 and CDR2: SEHNR, FQNEAQ (reference sequence). As DNA, the CDR3 is TGTGCCAGCAGCTTATGGAGTTCACCCCTCCACTTT. Translating gives CASSLWSSPLHF. Filled out from reference TRBV7-9 and TRBJ1-6, the complete variable domain reads DTGVSQNPRHKITKRGQNVTFRCDPISEHNRLYWYRQTLGQGPEFLTYFQNEAQLEKSRLLSDRFSAERPKGSFSTLEIQRTEQGDSAMYLCASSLWSSPLHFGNGTRLTVT.

This clone was seen a few times. This chain joins TRBV7-2 and TRBJ2-7; TRBD2 aligns across 8 bases. The CDR3 is 13 residues long. Per germline, CDR1 SGHTA and CDR2 FQGNSA. The V segment lost 5 bases and the J segment 6 bases; nucleotides outside the gene matches: 6. In nucleotides, the CDR3 is TGTGCCAGCAGCCAAAGTCGGGGGGGCGAGCAGTACTTC. Translated, it gives CASSQSRGGEQYF.

The V and J genes are TRBV15 and TRBJ1-6; D perhaps matches TRBD1 (5 bases). The CDR3 has 14 residues. Germline CDR1 reads LNHNV; CDR2 reads YYDKDF (reference sequence). Trimming removed 0 bases at V and 8 bases at J, with 8 bases between. The CDR3 loop reads CATSRDRAYSPLHF. The CDR3 DNA follows: TGTGCCACCAGCAGAGACAGGGCTTATTCACCCCTCCACTTT.

The chain is built from TRBV9 and TRBJ1-1; no firm D call. Germline values: CDR1 SGDLS, CDR2 YYNGEE. V shed 3 bases and J shed 4 bases, with 10 bases lying between them. This CDR3 has 13 residues. The CDR3 reads CASSDPLSTEAFF. The CDR3, as DNA: TGTGCCAGCAGCGACCCTCTAAGCACTGAAGCTTTCTTT.

The chain couples TRBV5-4 to TRBJ2-7; D might be TRBD2 (5 bases). From germline, CDR1 is SGHNT and CDR2 YYREEE (reference sequence). This CDR3 contains 13 residues. Trimming left V 0 bases short and J 6 bases short, with 10 bases between. DNA for the CDR3: TGTGCCAGCAGCTTGGCCGGGGTGGGCGAGCAGTACTTC. This gives the protein CASSLAGVGEQYF. The whole variable domain, remainder taken from reference TRBV5-4 and TRBJ2-7, is ETGVTQSPTHLIKTRGQQVTLRCSSQSGHNTVSWYQQALGQGPQFIFQYYREEENGRGNFPPRFSGLQFPNYSSELNVNALELDDSALYLCASSLAGVGEQYFGPGTRLTVT.

The chain has TRBV11-2 and TRBJ2-7; D perhaps matches TRBD1 (5 bases). The CDR3 contains 14 residues. V was clipped by 1 base and J by 4 bases, with 11 bases between them. Germline-derived CDR1 and CDR2 are SGHAT and FQNNGV. The CDR3 loop reads CASSLASGWYEQYF. The DNA for the CDR3 is TGTGCCAGCAGCTTAGCTTCAGGGTGGTACGAGCAGTACTTC.

As for this clone: This sample also contains other DNA sequences that code for the same CDR3. The chain uses TRBV19 and TRBJ2-2; TRBD1 matches 7 bases. CDR1 is LNHDA, CDR2 SQIVND, per germline (reference sequence). The J segment lost 0 bases and the V segment lost 5 bases, leaving 3 bases of the junction unmatched. The CDR3 length is 15 residues. CDR3 sequence reads: CASSSGTANTGELFF. The CDR3, as DNA: TGTGCCAGTAGTTCCGGGACAGCGAACACCGGGGAGCTGTTTTTT.

The chain links TRBV9 to TRBJ2-1; D uncertain. CDR3 size: 13 residues. Trimming took off 0 bases at V and 4 bases at J, with 5 bases between the two ends. Germline-derived CDR1 and CDR2 are SGDLS and YYNGEE. In nucleotides, the CDR3 is TGTGCCAGCAGCGTAGACTTGTACAATGAGCAGTTCTTC. This codes for CASSVDLYNEQFF.

This chain connects TRBV19 to TRBJ1-4; D is possibly TRBD1 (5 bases). Germline V gene lookup returns CDR1 LNHDA and CDR2 SQIVND (reference sequence). CDR3 length: 15 residues. V dropped 9 bases and J dropped 6 bases, with 20 bases sitting between them. DNA of the CDR3: TGTGCCAGCACTACTTCCGGGGGGACCGATGAAAAACTGTTTTTT. Protein: CASTTSGGTDEKLFF.

The chain is built from TRBV7-6 and TRBJ2-2, with a possible D match to TRBD1 (6 bases). The CDR3 extends over 16 amino acids. Between the trimmed V and J ends, which lost 0 bases and 3 bases, there was a span of 11 bases. The germline gives CDR1 SGHVS, CDR2 FNYEAQ. The CDR3 region is CASSLAYRADTGELFF. CDR3 coding DNA: TGTGCCAGCAGCTTAGCGTACAGGGCGGACACCGGGGAGCTGTTTTTT.

The chain couples TRBV4-2 to TRBJ1-1; 11 bases line up with TRBD1. Germline V CDR1 and CDR2: LGHNA, YNFKEQ. This CDR3 comprises 16 residues. The trim removed 4 bases at V and 2 bases at J, leaving 6 bases unmatched. CDR3 nucleotides: TGTGCCAGCAGCCGAGGACAGGGGGCGGTAAACACTGAAGCTTTCTTT. Amino acids: CASSRGQGAVNTEAFF.

V usage is TRBV7-7 and J usage is TRBJ2-2; D call uncertain. CDR3 length: 13 amino acids. V was shortened by 1 base and J by 6 bases, with 6 bases between the two germline ends. Germline V gene sequence: CDR1 SSHAT, CDR2 FNYEAQ (reference sequence). The CDR3: CASSLVRPGELFF. The CDR3 DNA reads TGTGCCAGCAGCTTAGTCAGGCCCGGGGAGCTGTTTTTT.

The chain is built from TRBV7-9 and TRBJ2-7, with TRBD1 matching 7 bases. The CDR3 has 14 residues. Losses at the gene ends were 5 bases for V and 2 bases for J; bases not matched to a gene: 6. The germline CDR1 and CDR2 sequences are SEHNR and FQNEAQ (reference sequence). In DNA, the CDR3 is TGTGCCAGCAGCGTCGGGACAGAACCCTACGAGCAGTACTTC. It translates to CASSVGTEPYEQYF.

The rearrangement uses TRBV27 and TRBJ2-2; the D gene is possibly TRBD2 (6 bases). Germline CDR1 and CDR2: MNHEY and SMNVEV (reference sequence). V lost 3 bases and J lost 3, with 11 bases in between. There are 15 residues in the CDR3. CDR3 loop: CASSFETRHTGELFF. As DNA, the CDR3 is TGTGCCAGCAGTTTCGAGACTAGACACACCGGGGAGCTGTTTTTT.

The J gene is TRBJ2-1, the V gene TRBV7-9, with 13 positions matching TRBD2. The CDR3 sequence is 16 residues long. V shed 5 bases, J shed 4 bases, and the junction held 5 bases outside the gene matches. The germline CDR1 and CDR2 sequences are SEHNR and FQNEAQ (reference sequence). The CDR3 loop is CASSRRTSGRYNEQFF. As DNA, the CDR3 is TGTGCCAGCAGCCGGAGGACTAGCGGGAGATACAATGAGCAGTTCTTC.

This chain joins TRBV5-4 and TRBJ2-5; 9 bases fit TRBD1. The CDR3 consists of 15 residues. Germline V gene data show CDR1 as SGHNT and CDR2 as YYREEE (reference sequence). Germline trimming cut 4 bases from V and 3 bases from J; bases unmatched to any gene: 7. CDR3 region: CASSPGGQGKETQYF. The CDR3 DNA reads TGTGCCAGCAGCCCCGGGGGACAGGGCAAAGAGACCCAGTACTTC. The full variable domain, its missing parts supplied by reference TRBV5-4 and TRBJ2-5, is ETGVTQSPTHLIKTRGQQVTLRCSSQSGHNTVSWYQQALGQGPQFIFQYYREEENGRGNFPPRFSGLQFPNYSSELNVNALELDDSALYLCASSPGGQGKETQYFGPGTRLLVL.

This chain connects TRBV7-2 to TRBJ2-7; 7 bases line up with TRBD1. The CDR3 is 16 amino acids. Germline V lookup: CDR1 SGHTA, CDR2 FQGNSA. V dropped 5 bases and J dropped 0; count of bases not matched to a gene: 10. Written as DNA, the CDR3 is TGTGCCAGCAGCCGAAAGGACAGGCCTAGCTCCTACGAGCAGTACTTC. Amino acids: CASSRKDRPSSYEQYF.

The V call is TRBV28, the J call TRBJ2-3, with D perhaps matching TRBD1 (5 bases). V lost 4 bases and J 2 bases, leaving 10 bases between the germline ends. Germline CDR1 is MDHEN and CDR2 is SYDVKM. CDR3 size: 14 residues. This chain's CDR3 is CASSSQGPTDTQYF. The CDR3, as DNA: TGTGCCAGCAGTTCCCAGGGTCCCACAGATACGCAGTATTTT.

This chain links TRBV30 with TRBJ2-7, with 12 bases that match TRBD1. With V trimmed by 2 bases and J by 9 bases, 14 bases remained unmatched. The CDR3 is 16 residues long. From germline, CDR1 is GTSNPN and CDR2 SVGIG (reference sequence). CDR3 residues: CAWSKGGGTGGTGQYF. CDR3 DNA sequence: TGTGCCTGGAGTAAGGGCGGAGGGACAGGGGGCACTGGGCAGTACTTC. The full variable domain, in which reference TRBV30 and TRBJ2-7 provide the parts outside the CDR3, is SQTIHQWPATLVQPVGSPLSLECTVEGTSNPNLYWYRQAAGRGLQLLFYSVGIGQISSEVPQNLSASRPQDRQFILSSKKLLLSDSGFYLCAWSKGGGTGGTGQYFGPGTRLTVT.

This chain joins TRBV4-2 and TRBJ1-2, with D perhaps matching TRBD1 (5 bases). The germline V gene encodes CDR1 LGHNA and CDR2 YNFKEQ. V lost 5 bases and J lost 3, with 28 bases in between. The CDR3 totals 19 residues. Here the CDR3 DNA reads TGTGCCAGCAGCGAAAGATCTACGAGGGGCCTTTGGGAGGACTATGGCTACACCTTC. Protein: CASSERSTRGLWEDYGYTF.

V usage is TRBV30 and J usage is TRBJ1-4, with TRBD1 identical over 8 bases. Germline V lookup: CDR1 GTSNPN, CDR2 SVGIG (reference sequence). There are 13 residues in the CDR3. V lost 4 bases and J lost 8; bases outside the gene matches: 6. This CDR3 is CAWKTGVVEKLFF. The CDR3 DNA follows: TGTGCCTGGAAGACAGGGGTTGTGGAAAAACTGTTTTTT.

The V call is TRBV9, the J call TRBJ1-2; 9 bases map to TRBD1. CDR1 is SGDLS, CDR2 YYNGEE, per germline. The V and J ends lost 3 bases and 5 bases, in that order; junction bases with no gene match: 11. The CDR3 covers 16 residues. CDR3 protein: CASSGPVPGQGYGYTF. CDR3 sequence (DNA): TGTGCCAGCAGCGGACCAGTACCGGGACAGGGTTATGGCTACACCTTC.

The chain is built from TRBV5-1 and TRBJ1-1; perhaps TRBD1 as D (5 bases). V lost 0 bases and J 0 bases, leaving 12 bases between the germline ends. CDR1 is SGHRS, CDR2 YFSETQ, per germline. This CDR3 region has 16 residues. As DNA, the CDR3 is TGCGCCAGCAGCTTGGGCCAGGGAAACATGAACACTGAAGCTTTCTTT. It translates to CASSLGQGNMNTEAFF. The entire variable domain, with the rest obtained from reference TRBV5-1 and TRBJ1-1, is as follows: KAGVTQTPRYLIKTRGQQVTLSCSPISGHRSVSWYQQTPGQGLQFLFEYFSETQRNKGNFPGRFSGRQFSNSRSEMNVSTLELGDSALYLCASSLGQGNMNTEAFFGQGTRLTVV.

This clone is a singleton in its sample. This chain joins TRBV30 and TRBJ2-5; perhaps TRBD2 as D (6 bases). The DNA end favors TRBJ2-7, so the J call may be wrong. The CDR3 has 12 amino acids. From germline, CDR1 is GTSNPN and CDR2 SVGIG (reference sequence). This chain's CDR3 is CAWSRGAYEQYF. CDR3 in DNA: TGTGCCTGGAGTCGCGGGGCCTACGAGCAGTACTTC.

The V gene is TRBV18, the J gene TRBJ2-3; the match to TRBD1 covers 10 bases. Germline CDR1 is KGHSH and CDR2 is LQKENI. J gave up 1 base and V 5 bases, and 9 bases lay outside the gene matches. The CDR3 runs 17 residues. CDR3 nucleotides: TGTGCCAGCTCAAGATCGTCCGGGACAGGGGGCACAGATACGCAGTATTTT. Translating gives CASSRSSGTGGTDTQYF.

This rearrangement joins TRBV19 to TRBJ1-2; the match to TRBD1 covers 8 bases. The germline CDR1 and CDR2 sequences are LNHDA and SQIVND (reference sequence). V shed 4 bases, J shed 0 bases, and the junction held 7 bases outside the gene matches. The CDR3 loop spans 16 amino acids. The CDR3 DNA sequence: TGTGCCAGTAGTACCAACAGACAGGGGACTAACTATGGCTACACCTTC. Its translation: CASSTNRQGTNYGYTF.

The sample holds one count of this clone. The chain is built from TRBV7-9 and TRBJ2-1; D unclear. Trimming took 1 base from V and 4 from J, leaving 8 bases between them. Germline CDR1 SEHNR, CDR2 FQNEAQ (reference sequence). The CDR3 is made up of 14 amino acids. The CDR3 region has the DNA TGTGCCAGCAGCTTAGAAGGCAGATACAATGAGCAGTTCTTC. Translated: CASSLEGRYNEQFF.